The subject of this entry is one T cell receptor beta chain. The antigen remains unidentified. The data stem from a study of blood T cells in healthy people across ages. Findings of the study overall: Whereas aged donors had fewer naive CD4+ cells, long-lived donors had more of them and higher diversity. It was held that the diversity estimates obtained from one million T cells were underestimates.

CDR3 length equals 12 residues. The ends were cut back, 6 bases at V and 7 bases at J, with 12 bases in the middle. Germline V gene lookup returns CDR1 LGHDT and CDR2 YNNKEL (reference sequence). Sample-barcoded 5' priming and a J-beta primer mix drove a second PCR of about 7 to 12 cycles. TCRdb reprocessed the 5' RACE reads via MiXCR and lists one record per CDR3 protein. The table includes 1,300,000 or so distinct CDR3 sequences, 59% detected once. This chain links TRBV3-1 with TRBJ1-1, with D maybe TRBD1 (5 bases). Sequences were obtained from blood. This clonotype was sampled from a young man in good health. CDR3 DNA sequence: TGTGCCAGCAGTGATCAGGGATTTGAAGCTTTCTTT. It is translated as CASSDQGFEAFF.